These T cell receptor beta chains were read from a single sample in a study of T cell repertoires in cytomegalovirus infection. TCRdb reprocessed the reads with MiXCR, giving one entry per CDR3 protein. The data contain about 310,000 distinct CDR3 sequences, roughly 25% of them seen just once; the ten biggest clones take up roughly 13%. These receptors' antigens are unknown. The source material was cultured PBMCs, sampled from culture after CMV antigen stimulation. These receptors all come from a human donor in good health (CMV status not recorded). Some clones in this sample may be carry-over from other donors' samples. Each CDR3 is given with its conserved first and last residue. D genes are given only for firm matches. The size field is filled for only some rows; it gives once, few, many or a size class.

D: TRBD1; size: few; J: TRBJ2-5; V: TRBV2; length: 15; DNA: TGTGCCAGCCGCGGGACAGGGGGGGCACAAGAGACCCAGTACTTC; CDR3: CASRGTGGAQETQYF
D: TRBD2; size: few; J: TRBJ2-3; V: TRBV19; length: 15; DNA: TGTGCCAGTAGTATCAGCGGGGCCCAGGCAGATACGCAGTATTTT; CDR3: CASSISGAQADTQYF
D: NA; size: NA; J: TRBJ2-5; V: TRBV11-3; length: 15; DNA: TGTGCCAGCAGCCGCCCGGCGGGCTTTCAAGAGACCCAGTACTTC; CDR3: CASSRPAGFQETQYF
D: NA; size: NA; J: TRBJ1-2; V: TRBV11-2; length: 16; DNA: TGTGCCAGCAGCTACTCCGCGCGTAATTGGCACTATGGCTACACCTTC; CDR3: CASSYSARNWHYGYTF
D: NA; size: NA; J: TRBJ1-6; V: TRBV3-1; length: 18; DNA: TGTGCCAGCAGCCGCGTCCCTAAAACAGGGACGGAGAATTCACCCCTCCACTTT; CDR3: CASSRVPKTGTENSPLHF
D: TRBD1; size: few; J: TRBJ1-2; V: TRBV2; length: 14; DNA: TGTGCCAGCAGTGAACTAACAGGGGACTATGGCTACACCTTC; CDR3: CASSELTGDYGYTF
D: NA; size: many; J: TRBJ1-5; V: TRBV7-2; length: 17; DNA: TGTGCCAGCAGCTTAGAGGTTTTGATCTCCGGTCATCAGCCCCAGCATTTT; CDR3: CASSLEVLISGHQPQHF
D: NA; size: medium-sized; J: TRBJ2-3; V: TRBV7-6; length: 11; DNA: TGTGCCAGCAGCTCCTCAGATACGCAGTATTTT; CDR3: CASSSSDTQYF
D: NA; size: many; J: TRBJ2-1; V: TRBV7-8; length: 15; DNA: TGTGCCAGCGGTCCGGCCAGCGGACACTACAATGAGCAGTTCTTC; CDR3: CASGPASGHYNEQFF
D: NA; size: few; J: TRBJ2-1; V: TRBV7-2; length: 12; DNA: TGTGCCAGCAGCTTAGGGACTGGTGAGCAGTTCTTC; CDR3: CASSLGTGEQFF
D: TRBD1; size: many; J: TRBJ1-1; V: TRBV19; length: 14; DNA: TGTGCCAGTAGATGGACAGGGCAGAACACTGAAGCTTTCTTT; CDR3: CASRWTGQNTEAFF
D: NA; size: NA; J: TRBJ1-1; V: TRBV6-2/TRBV6-3; length: 16; DNA: TGTGCCAGCAGTTGGATCCCGGGACAAATGAACACTGAAGCTTTCTTT; CDR3: CASSWIPGQMNTEAFF
D: TRBD1; size: NA; J: TRBJ1-2; V: TRBV4-3; length: 16; DNA: TGCGCCAGCAGCCAAGGCGACAGGGGAGTGGGCTATGGCTACACCTTC; CDR3: CASSQGDRGVGYGYTF
D: NA; size: few; J: TRBJ1-1; V: TRBV5-1; length: 14; DNA: TGCGCCAGCAGCTTGGGCAGGAGCGGCACTGAAGCTTTCTTT; CDR3: CASSLGRSGTEAFF
D: NA; size: many; J: TRBJ1-5; V: TRBV18; length: 15; DNA: TGTGCCAGCTCACCAACCGGACGGAACAATCAGCCCCAGCATTTT; CDR3: CASSPTGRNNQPQHF
D: TRBD2; size: NA; J: TRBJ2-1; V: TRBV19; length: 17; DNA: TGTGCCAGTAGTTCCCGACCTAGCGGGACCATCTACAATGAGCAGTTCTTC; CDR3: CASSSRPSGTIYNEQFF
D: NA; size: NA; J: TRBJ2-1; V: TRBV28; length: 12; DNA: TGTGCCAGCAGTTTTGGACCGTATGAGCAGTTCTTC; CDR3: CASSFGPYEQFF
D: NA; size: few; J: TRBJ1-2; V: TRBV7-2; length: 15; DNA: TGTGCCAGCAGCTTAGGACACGTTGCGCCCTATGGCTACACCTTC; CDR3: CASSLGHVAPYGYTF
D: TRBD2; size: few; J: TRBJ2-2; V: TRBV7-3; length: 15; DNA: TGTGCCAGCAGCCCCGGACTAGCGGGCACCGGGGAGCTGTTTTTT; CDR3: CASSPGLAGTGELFF
D: TRBD1; size: NA; J: TRBJ1-2; V: TRBV6-4; length: 15; DNA: TGTGCCAGCAGCTCAGGACAGGGCAGGGGCTATGGCTACACCTTC; CDR3: CASSSGQGRGYGYTF
D: TRBD2; size: NA; J: TRBJ2-1; V: TRBV10-1; length: 14; DNA: TGCGCCAGCAGTGAAGCGGGAGCCCTCAATGAGCAGTTCTTC; CDR3: CASSEAGALNEQFF
D: NA; size: NA; J: TRBJ2-3; V: TRBV2; length: 16; DNA: TGTGCCAGCAGTCTGGTGAGGCTCACGAGCACAGATACGCAGTATTTT; CDR3: CASSLVRLTSTDTQYF
D: NA; size: NA; J: TRBJ2-1; V: TRBV27; length: 15; DNA: TGTGCCAGCAGTTCCCTCGGAGGATCCTACAATGAGCAGTTCTTC; CDR3: CASSSLGGSYNEQFF
D: TRBD2; size: few; J: TRBJ2-3; V: TRBV12-3/TRBV12-4; length: 14; DNA: TGTGCCAGCAGTACTAGCGGGGAGTCAGATACGCAGTATTTT; CDR3: CASSTSGESDTQYF
D: NA; size: few; J: TRBJ1-2; V: TRBV5-4; length: 16; DNA: TGTGCCAGCAGCTTGGGCGCCCGGGGAGCTAACTATGGCTACACCTTC; CDR3: CASSLGARGANYGYTF
D: NA; size: NA; J: TRBJ2-1; V: TRBV5-5; length: 15; DNA: TGTGCCAGCAGCTCACGACCGGGACCGGCAAATGAGCAGTTCTTC; CDR3: CASSSRPGPANEQFF
D: TRBD1; size: few; J: TRBJ1-1; V: TRBV7-2; length: 14; DNA: TGTGCCAGCAGCTCAAACCCGGGACAGACTGAAGCTTTCTTT; CDR3: CASSSNPGQTEAFF
D: NA; size: NA; J: TRBJ1-1; V: TRBV14; length: 14; DNA: TGTGCCAGCAGCCAAGATGGGGGACGTACTGAAGCTTTCTTT; CDR3: CASSQDGGRTEAFF